A selection of T cell receptor beta chains follows, all from one sample in a study of response to subunit inactivated influenza vaccine. MiXCR was run by TCRdb on the RT-PCR reads, yielding one entry per CDR3 protein. The sample holds about 700,000 distinct CDR3 sequences; about 14% are singletons and the top ten take 6.5% to 8%. This material consisted of PBMCs from blood, taken around two weeks before vaccination. These receptors were taken from a man aged 45-60 years who received an inactivated influenza vaccine. Both conserved end residues are part of each CDR3. The order of the fields is D gene, clone size, V gene, J gene, CDR3 protein, CDR3 DNA. D genes are given only for firm matches. Part of the rows lack a size; the others show once, few, many or a class for expanded clones.

>-|many|TRBV7-2|TRBJ2-3
CASSLERIDTQYF
TGTGCCAGCAGCTTAGAGCGTATAGATACGCAGTATTTT
>-|few|TRBV12-3/TRBV12-4|TRBJ1-5
CASTMGGQPQHF
TGTGCCAGCACCATGGGGGGTCAGCCCCAGCATTTT
>-|few|TRBV20-1|TRBJ1-5
CSARGGVNQPQHF
TGCAGTGCCAGAGGGGGGGTGAATCAGCCCCAGCATTTT
>-|-|TRBV5-5|TRBJ2-7
CASSSRAERNSYEQYF
TGTGCCAGCAGCTCGCGAGCTGAGAGGAACTCCTACGAGCAGTACTTC
>-|-|TRBV20-1|TRBJ1-5
CSARGNGHSNQPQHF
TGCAGTGCTAGAGGGAATGGGCATAGCAATCAGCCCCAGCATTTT
>-|many|TRBV12-3/TRBV12-4|TRBJ2-5
CASSLAPSTQETQYF
TGTGCCAGCAGTTTAGCGCCATCAACACAAGAGACCCAGTACTTC
>-|-|TRBV5-1|TRBJ2-5
CASRLSGREAQYF
TGCGCCAGCAGATTGTCAGGAAGAGAGGCCCAGTACTTC
>-|-|TRBV2|TRBJ1-5
CASTITEVILSNQPQHF
TGTGCCAGCACTATCACAGAAGTAATATTGAGCAATCAGCCCCAGCATTTT
>TRBD1|many|TRBV7-2|TRBJ2-5
CASSLAGTGFETQYF
TGTGCCAGCAGCTTAGCCGGGACAGGTTTTGAGACCCAGTACTTC
>-|-|TRBV29-1|TRBJ2-5
CSAQPRGQQETQYF
TGCAGCGCCCAACCCCGCGGACAACAAGAGACCCAGTACTTC
>-|few|TRBV7-2|TRBJ1-3
CASSLSSLSGNTIYF
TGTGCCAGCAGCTTATCTTCACTCTCTGGAAACACCATATATTTT
>TRBD1|-|TRBV29-1|TRBJ1-2
CSVEGGGQGYGYTF
TGCAGCGTTGAAGGAGGGGGCCAGGGCTATGGCTACACCTTC
>-|-|TRBV4-2|TRBJ1-2
CASSQGRSNHYGYTF
TGTGCCAGCAGCCAAGGGAGGAGTAATCACTATGGCTACACCTTC
>TRBD1|few|TRBV4-2|TRBJ2-1
CASSPRDRDPNEQFF
TGTGCCAGCAGCCCGCGGGACAGGGATCCCAATGAGCAGTTCTTC
>TRBD2|many|TRBV5-1|TRBJ2-5
CASSRAKRDIQETQYF
TGCGCCAGCAGCCGCGCGAAGCGGGATATCCAAGAGACCCAGTACTTC
>-|-|TRBV28|TRBJ1-1
CASHRAGGTEAFF
TGTGCCAGCCACCGTGCCGGGGGGACTGAAGCTTTCTTT
>TRBD1|many|TRBV20-1|TRBJ1-1
CSAPPGGGWTEAFF
TGCAGTGCCCCCCCTGGAGGGGGCTGGACTGAAGCTTTCTTT
>TRBD2|many|TRBV4-3|TRBJ2-1
CASSLGLATNNEQFF
TGCGCCAGCAGCCTGGGACTAGCGACTAATAATGAGCAGTTCTTC
>-|-|TRBV2|TRBJ1-1
CASTPSRARMNTEAFF
TGTGCCAGCACTCCGAGCCGAGCCCGGATGAACACTGAAGCTTTCTTT
>-|many|TRBV7-9|TRBJ1-1
CASSSSGAYTEAFF
TGTGCCAGCAGTTCGTCAGGAGCTTACACTGAAGCTTTCTTT
>TRBD2|-|TRBV20-1|TRBJ2-7
CSARDTIGLVVNEQYF
TGCAGTGCTAGAGATACTATAGGACTAGTGGTGAACGAGCAGTACTTC
>TRBD1|-|TRBV19|TRBJ1-1
CASGQGMNTEAFF
TGTGCCAGCGGACAGGGGATGAACACTGAAGCTTTCTTT
>TRBD1|-|TRBV10-3|TRBJ2-7
CAIRGQGFYEQYF
TGTGCCATCAGGGGACAGGGTTTCTACGAGCAGTACTTC
>TRBD2|-|TRBV11-2|TRBJ2-5
CASSFGLAGIRGEWETQYF
TGTGCCAGCAGCTTCGGACTAGCGGGAATTCGGGGCGAGTGGGAGACCCAGTACTTC
>-|once|TRBV24-1|TRBJ2-1
CATSQGMGDEQFF
TGTGCCACCAGCCAGGGAATGGGAGATGAGCAGTTCTTC
>TRBD2|few|TRBV28|TRBJ2-1
CASNPGLGVYNEQFF
TGTGCCAGCAACCCGGGACTAGGGGTCTACAATGAGCAGTTCTTC
>-|few|TRBV5-1|TRBJ2-7
CASSGPLAGSYEQYF
TGCGCCAGCAGCGGTCCTCTGGCGGGGTCCTACGAGCAGTACTTC
>-|-|TRBV7-3|TRBJ2-2
CASSLTRDSGNTGELFF
TGTGCCAGCAGCTTAACGAGGGATAGCGGGAACACCGGGGAGCTGTTTTTT
>-|few|TRBV4-3|TRBJ1-1
CASSQVTRGTEAFF
TGCGCCAGCAGCCAAGTTACAAGGGGGACTGAAGCTTTCTTT
>TRBD1|few|TRBV12-3/TRBV12-4|TRBJ2-1
CASRPPGGRYNEQFF
TGTGCCAGCAGACCTCCAGGGGGCAGGTACAATGAGCAGTTCTTC
>-|-|TRBV5-5|TRBJ2-7
CASSLDSPEQYF
TGTGCCAGCAGCTTGGACAGTCCCGAGCAGTACTTC
>TRBD2|-|TRBV7-8|TRBJ2-7
CASSLVLAGGDEQYF
TGTGCCAGCAGCTTAGTGCTAGCGGGAGGTGACGAGCAGTACTTC
>TRBD1|few|TRBV20-1|TRBJ2-7
CSARDGDRYYEQYF
TGCAGTGCTAGGGACGGGGACAGATACTACGAGCAGTACTTC
>-|-|TRBV4-2|TRBJ1-4
CASSPDRTTNEKLFF
TGTGCCAGCAGCCCCGATAGGACAACTAATGAAAAACTGTTTTTT